The 17 T cell receptor beta chains in this list originate from one sample, sequenced in a study of lymphopenia after photon versus proton radiotherapy. The method was immunoSEQ multiplex PCR; TCRdb's version includes in-frame clones alone and lacks a portion of them. The repertoire includes about 40,000 clones, 86% of them detected once, and over 9% sits in the top ten. The sequencing used peripheral blood, collected from a patient treated with proton-based radiotherapy. The receptor source for this set is a woman aged 65 to 85 with pancreatic cancer. Some clones in this sample may be carry-over from other donors' samples.

For this clone: This same CDR3 is encoded by further DNA sequences in the sample. As DNA, the CDR3 is TGTGCCAGCAGTTCGACAGGGGGTTACGAGCAGTACTTC. Translating gives CASSSTGGYEQYF. The chain has TRBV28 and TRBJ2-7; TRBD1 agrees at 9 bases. Germline CDR1 reads MDHEN; CDR2 reads SYDVKM. V lost 4 bases to trimming and J lost 4 bases; unmatched junction nucleotides: 2. This CDR3 region has 13 residues.

The chain combines TRBV10-3 with TRBJ1-2; tentative D call: TRBD1 (5 bases). The CDR3 length is 14 residues. Germline V gene sequence: CDR1 ENHRY, CDR2 SYGVKD. The V end was cut by 3 bases, the J end by 7 bases, with 15 bases between. CDR3 in amino acids: CAISDMVTGRGYTF. In DNA form, the CDR3 reads TGTGCCATCAGTGACATGGTCACAGGTCGTGGCTACACCTTC.

This chain joins TRBV7-3 and TRBJ2-1; 8 bases align to TRBD1. CDR1 SGHTA and CDR2 FQGTGA come from the germline V gene. The J segment lost 3 bases and the V segment lost 2 bases, leaving 6 bases of the junction unmatched. The CDR3 length is 16 residues. The CDR3 here is CASSLEAGGFYNEQFF. Here the CDR3 DNA reads TGTGCCAGCAGCTTAGAGGCAGGGGGCTTCTACAATGAGCAGTTCTTC.

V gene TRBV19 combines with J gene TRBJ2-7; possibly TRBD2 for D (6 bases). The CDR3 contains 15 residues. Trimming shortened V by 6 bases and J by 0 bases, and 15 bases separated the two germline ends. CDR1 LNHDA and CDR2 SQIVND come from the germline V gene (reference sequence). The CDR3, as DNA: TGTGCCAGTAGACCCGGGACTCAGAGCTCCTACGAGCAGTACTTC. It codes for CASRPGTQSSYEQYF.

The V and J genes are TRBV7-9 and TRBJ2-7; 9 bases fit TRBD1. This CDR3 has 15 residues. The J segment lost 0 bases and the V segment lost 5 bases, leaving 5 bases of the junction unmatched. The germline CDR1 and CDR2 sequences are SEHNR and FQNEAQ (reference sequence). The CDR3 DNA reads TGTGCCAGCAGCCCCGCGACAGGGGGCTCCTACGAGCAGTACTTC. Translating it yields CASSPATGGSYEQYF.

The CDR3 reads CASSLGPGIQETQYF. The CDR3 DNA reads TGTGCCAGCAGCTTAGGTCCAGGGATCCAAGAGACCCAGTACTTC. J is TRBJ2-5 and V is TRBV7-2; D is possibly TRBD1 (5 bases). Trimming took off 1 base at V and 1 base at J, with 10 bases between the two ends. The germline V gene has CDR1 SGHTA and CDR2 FQGNSA. This CDR3 has 15 residues.

This chain connects TRBV5-1 to TRBJ2-6; TRBD1 agrees at 8 bases. The germline gives CDR1 SGHRS, CDR2 YFSETQ. The CDR3 covers 19 residues. Losses at the gene ends were 0 bases for V and 1 base for J; bases not matched to a gene: 9. As DNA, the CDR3 is TGCGCCAGCAGCTTGGCCGTAAACAGGGGGTATTCTGGGGCCAACGTCCTGACTTTC. Translating it yields CASSLAVNRGYSGANVLTF. The whole variable domain, remainder taken from reference TRBV5-1 and TRBJ2-6, is KAGVTQTPRYLIKTRGQQVTLSCSPISGHRSVSWYQQTPGQGLQFLFEYFSETQRNKGNFPGRFSGRQFSNSRSEMNVSTLELGDSALYLCASSLAVNRGYSGANVLTFGAGSRLTVL.

This clone was seen once. J is TRBJ2-2 and V is TRBV4-2, with D perhaps matching TRBD2 (6 bases). Per germline, CDR1 LGHNA and CDR2 YNFKEQ. This CDR3 is 18 amino acids long. Trimming took off 3 bases at V and 7 bases at J, with 24 bases between the two ends. For the CDR3, the DNA is TGTGCCAGCAGCCACTCCAAGGGCGGGGTGGAGTGGCACGGGGAGCTGTTTTTT. Translation: CASSHSKGGVEWHGELFF.

This CDR3 is CASSSRDTEAFF. The CDR3 DNA sequence: TGTGCCAGCAGTTCCCGGGACACTGAAGCTTTCTTT. The chain links TRBV28 to TRBJ1-1; D gene uncertain. Germline V lookup: CDR1 MDHEN, CDR2 SYDVKM. There are 12 residues in the CDR3. V was cut by 4 bases and J by 3 bases, with 6 bases left in between.

This clone was counted between two and nine times. V gene TRBV6-6 combines with J gene TRBJ2-2; no reliable D call. CDR3 size: 13 residues. From germline, CDR1 is MNHNY and CDR2 SVGAGI (reference sequence). With 4 bases removed from V and 6 bases from J, the gap between germline ends came to 9 bases. CDR3 in DNA: TGTGCCAGCAGTTTCGAGGCGGCCGGGGAGCTGTTTTTT. It encodes CASSFEAAGELFF.

The V and J genes are TRBV13 and TRBJ2-3, with TRBD2 identical over 7 bases. The J segment lost 2 bases and the V segment lost 2 bases, leaving 7 bases of the junction unmatched. The germline CDR1 and CDR2 sequences are PRHDT and FYEKMQ (reference sequence). The CDR3 has 16 amino acids. The CDR3 spells CASSLLASGNTDTQYF. CDR3 nucleotides: TGTGCCAGCAGCTTACTGGCTAGCGGCAACACAGATACGCAGTATTTT.

The V and J genes are TRBV30 and TRBJ2-7; D ambiguous. This CDR3 region has 12 residues. With 2 bases removed from V and 3 bases from J, the gap between germline ends came to 8 bases. Germline loops: CDR1 GTSNPN, CDR2 SVGIG (reference sequence). Here the CDR3 reads CAWSRADYEQYF. For the CDR3, the DNA is TGTGCCTGGAGTCGGGCAGACTACGAGCAGTACTTC.

The chain combines TRBV2 with TRBJ1-5; 7 nucleotides match TRBD1. Germline V CDR1 and CDR2: SNHLY, FYNNEI. This CDR3 spans 13 amino acids. V shed 9 bases and J 6 bases; nucleotides not matched to a gene: 8. CDR3 sequence reads: CASGQEGSQPQHF. The CDR3 coding sequence is TGTGCCAGTGGACAGGAAGGGAGTCAGCCCCAGCATTTT.

This clone has more than one count but fewer than ten. The J gene is TRBJ2-2, the V gene TRBV28; a possible D gene is TRBD2 (8 bases). Germline CDR1 is MDHEN and CDR2 is SYDVKM. V was clipped by 4 bases and J by 1 base, with 13 bases between them. This CDR3 has 16 amino acids. The CDR3 sequence is CASSWRGDRNTGELFF. The CDR3 nucleotides are TGTGCCAGCAGTTGGCGGGGGGACAGGAACACCGGGGAGCTGTTTTTT.

The rearrangement links TRBV5-4 to TRBJ2-1; TRBD2 matches at 12 bases. Unmatched junction bases numbered 4, after V lost 4 bases and J lost 2 bases. Germline CDR1 is SGHNT and CDR2 is YYREEE (reference sequence). This CDR3 is built from 16 residues. CDR3: CASSAGLAGTYNEQFF. The CDR3 bases are TGTGCCAGCAGCGCCGGACTAGCGGGGACCTACAATGAGCAGTTCTTC.

The genes are TRBV7-9 and TRBJ1-3; D possibly corresponds to TRBD1 (6 bases). Between the trimmed V and J ends, which lost 5 bases and 0 bases, there was a span of 14 bases. CDR3 size: 16 residues. From germline, CDR1 is SEHNR and CDR2 FQNEAQ (reference sequence). The CDR3 region has the DNA TGTGCCAGCAGCGAGCACCGACAGGTCTCTGGAAACACCATATATTTT. This encodes CASSEHRQVSGNTIYF.

The J gene is TRBJ2-1, the V gene TRBV7-2; 7 bases fit TRBD1. The V and J ends lost 5 bases and 3 bases, in that order; junction bases with no gene match: 7. The CDR3 has 15 amino acids. Germline CDR1 reads SGHTA; CDR2 reads FQGNSA. CDR3 residues: CASSRGQALYNEQFF. Written as DNA, the CDR3 is TGTGCCAGCAGCCGAGGACAGGCGCTCTACAATGAGCAGTTCTTC.